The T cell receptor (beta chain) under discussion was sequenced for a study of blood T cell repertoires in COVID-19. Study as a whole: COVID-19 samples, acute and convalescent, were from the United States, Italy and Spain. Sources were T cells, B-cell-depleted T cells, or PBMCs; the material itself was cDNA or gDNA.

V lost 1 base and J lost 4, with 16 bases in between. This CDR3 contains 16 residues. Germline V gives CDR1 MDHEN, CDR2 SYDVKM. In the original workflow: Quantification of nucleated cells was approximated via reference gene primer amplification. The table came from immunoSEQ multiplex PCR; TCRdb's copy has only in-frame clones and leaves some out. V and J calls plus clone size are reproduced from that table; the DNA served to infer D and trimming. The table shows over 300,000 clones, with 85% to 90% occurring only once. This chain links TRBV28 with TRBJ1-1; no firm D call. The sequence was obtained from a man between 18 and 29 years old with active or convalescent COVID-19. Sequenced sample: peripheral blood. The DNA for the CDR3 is TGTGCCAGCAGTTTATATCGTGGAGGGAGAGGCACTGAAGCTTTCTTT. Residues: CASSLYRGGRGTEAFF. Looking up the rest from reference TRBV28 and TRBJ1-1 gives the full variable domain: DVKVTQSSRYLVKRTGEKVFLECVQDMDHENMFWYRQDPGLGLRLIYFSYDVKMKEKGDIPEGYSVSREKKERFSLILESASTNQTSMYLCASSLYRGGRGTEAFFGQGTRLTVV.